This T cell receptor beta chain was recovered during a study of T cells after yellow fever vaccination. A note on this clonotype: Its antigen is unidentified.

A process of 5'RACE template switching, which added a universal primer site and UMIs, was used to make TCR cDNA. Each CDR3 protein gets one entry after TCRdb re-called the 5' RACE reads with MiXCR. Of some 170,000 distinct CDR3 sequences listed, about a tenth are singletons. The CDR3 loop spans 15 amino acids. Germline V gene data show CDR1 as MGHRA and CDR2 as YSYEKL. Trimming left V 1 base short and J 4 bases short, with 12 bases between. Findings and limits, study-wide: Subsequent to the booster, the majority of primary-vaccination clones reappeared (96% CD4, approximately 90% CD8).

Here the sequenced sample was CD8+ T cells sorted from PBMCs, taken 45 days after the yellow fever booster vaccination. This TCR came from a man aged 18 to 30 who received the YFV17D yellow fever vaccine. The chain carries TRBV4-1 and TRBJ2-3; no definite D call. CDR3 loop: CASSQAQGSPDTQYF. The CDR3 DNA follows: TGCGCCAGCAGCCAAGCCCAAGGCAGTCCAGATACGCAGTATTTT.